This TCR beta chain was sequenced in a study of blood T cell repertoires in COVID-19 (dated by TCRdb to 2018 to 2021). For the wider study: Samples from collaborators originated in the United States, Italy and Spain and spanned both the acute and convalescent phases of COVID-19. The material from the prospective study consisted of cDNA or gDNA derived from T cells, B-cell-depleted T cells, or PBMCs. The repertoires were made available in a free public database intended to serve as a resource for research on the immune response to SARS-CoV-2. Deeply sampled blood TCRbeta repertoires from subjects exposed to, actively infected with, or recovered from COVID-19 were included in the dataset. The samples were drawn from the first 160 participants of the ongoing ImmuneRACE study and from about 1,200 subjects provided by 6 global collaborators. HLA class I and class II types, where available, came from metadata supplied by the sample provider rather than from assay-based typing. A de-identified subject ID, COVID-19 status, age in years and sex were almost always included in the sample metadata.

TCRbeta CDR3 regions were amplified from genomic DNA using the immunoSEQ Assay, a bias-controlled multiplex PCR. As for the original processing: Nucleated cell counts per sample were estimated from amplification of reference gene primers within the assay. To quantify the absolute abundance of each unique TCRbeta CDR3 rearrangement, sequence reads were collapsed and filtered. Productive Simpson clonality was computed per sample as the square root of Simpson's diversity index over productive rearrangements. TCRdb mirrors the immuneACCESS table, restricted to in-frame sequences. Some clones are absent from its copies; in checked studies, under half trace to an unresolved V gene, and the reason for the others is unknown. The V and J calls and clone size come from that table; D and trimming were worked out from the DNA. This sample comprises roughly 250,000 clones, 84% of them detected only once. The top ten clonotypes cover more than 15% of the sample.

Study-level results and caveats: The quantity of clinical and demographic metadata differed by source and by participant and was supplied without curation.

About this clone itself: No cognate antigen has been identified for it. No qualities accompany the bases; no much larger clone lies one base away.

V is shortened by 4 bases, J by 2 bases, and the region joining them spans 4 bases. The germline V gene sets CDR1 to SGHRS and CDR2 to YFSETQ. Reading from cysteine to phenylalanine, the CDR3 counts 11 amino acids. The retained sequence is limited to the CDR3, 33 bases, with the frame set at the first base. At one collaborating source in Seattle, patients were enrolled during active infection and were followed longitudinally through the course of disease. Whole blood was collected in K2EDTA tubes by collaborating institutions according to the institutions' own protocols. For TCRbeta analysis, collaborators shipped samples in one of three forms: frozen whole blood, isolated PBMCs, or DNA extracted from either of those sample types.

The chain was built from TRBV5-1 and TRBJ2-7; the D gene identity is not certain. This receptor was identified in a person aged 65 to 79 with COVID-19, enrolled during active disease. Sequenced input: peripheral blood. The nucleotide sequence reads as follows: TGCGCCAGCAGCACTGCCTACGAGCAGTACTTC. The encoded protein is CASSTAYEQYF.